Listed below are T cell receptor beta chains from one sample, sequenced in a study of PD-1 blockade in classical Hodgkin lymphoma. The data were produced by immunoSEQ multiplex PCR, yet TCRdb's version contains in-frame clones alone and is incomplete. This table holds 6,000 to 7,500 clones, around half found once. The sample was CD8+ T cells from blood, taken at baseline. The receptors here all came from a human donor with classical Hodgkin lymphoma. The CDR3 runs from the conserved cysteine through the conserved F or W. Each record gives: V gene, D gene, J gene, clone size, CDR3 DNA, CDR3 protein. D genes are given only for firm matches. For some rows the clone size is stated as once, few or many, or as a class when expanded; others skip it.

TRBV2	TRBD1	TRBJ2-7	.	TGTGCCAGCAGAGATCCCCGGGACAGGGAAAACATCTACGAGCAGTACTTC	CASRDPRDRENIYEQYF
TRBV4-1	TRBD2	TRBJ2-2	.	TGCGCCAGCAGCCCCCTCTTTACTAGCGGGAGGAACACCGGGGAGCTGTTTTTT	CASSPLFTSGRNTGELFF
TRBV9	.	TRBJ2-2	.	TGTGCCAGCAGCCCCAGGACAGTTGACACCGGGGAGCTGTTTTTT	CASSPRTVDTGELFF
TRBV5-1	TRBD2	TRBJ2-7	few	TGCGCCAGCAGCTACAGGGGACTAGCGGACGTACGGGAGCAGTACTTC	CASSYRGLADVREQYF
TRBV11-2	TRBD2	TRBJ2-5	.	TGTGCCAGCAGCTCACTAGCGGGAGTGGGGGAGACCCAGTACTTC	CASSSLAGVGETQYF
TRBV19	.	TRBJ2-1	.	TGTGCCAGTAGTGCGAGCGCCGGGACCCTGATGTTGGAGCAGTTCTTC	CASSASAGTLMLEQFF
TRBV10-1	.	TRBJ2-3	.	TGCGCCAGCAGTGAGGAACAGGGAAGGGATACGCAGTATTTT	CASSEEQGRDTQYF
TRBV7-8	TRBD2	TRBJ2-7	few	TGTGCCAGCAGCTTAGGGATCGGGGGACTAGATCAGTACGAGCAGTACTTC	CASSLGIGGLDQYEQYF
TRBV4-1	TRBD2	TRBJ2-7	few	TGCGCCAGCAGCCAAGAACTAGCGGGAGTCACCTACGAGCAGTACTTC	CASSQELAGVTYEQYF
TRBV7-9	.	TRBJ2-7	.	TGTGCCAGCAGCAAGGCCCGGTCCAACGAGCAGTACTTC	CASSKARSNEQYF
TRBV9	TRBD1	TRBJ1-2	.	TGTGCCAGCAGCGGAGGGACAGATAATGGCTACACCTTC	CASSGGTDNGYTF
TRBV7-9	TRBD2	TRBJ2-1	.	TGTGCCACGACTAGCGGAAAAAACAATGAGCAGTTCTTC	CATTSGKNNEQFF
TRBV6-5	TRBD1	TRBJ1-2	.	TGTGCCAGCAGCGGACAGGGAGTGAGCTATGGCTACACCTTC	CASSGQGVSYGYTF
TRBV18	.	TRBJ1-1	few	TGTGCCAGCTCACCGGTGACAGTGAACACTGAAGCTTTCTTT	CASSPVTVNTEAFF
TRBV6-5	.	TRBJ2-5	.	TGTGCCAGCAGTTACTCGATAGGGAGGCCTAGGGAGACCCAGTACTTC	CASSYSIGRPRETQYF
TRBV28	TRBD2	TRBJ2-1	.	TGTGCCAGCAGTTTAGGTCTAGCGGGAGACAATGAGCAGTTCTTC	CASSLGLAGDNEQFF
TRBV5-8	TRBD2	TRBJ2-7	few	TGTGCCAGCAGCCCAATCCTCCCAGGAGCCGGGAGGTACGAGCAGTACTTC	CASSPILPGAGRYEQYF
TRBV4-1	.	TRBJ1-1	large	TGCGCCAGCAGCCAAACGGGAGTGAACACTGAAGCTTTCTTT	CASSQTGVNTEAFF